This TCR beta chain was identified in a study of blood T cell repertoires in COVID-19. The protocol was immunoSEQ multiplex PCR, while the TCRdb copy is restricted to in-frame clones and leaves out a portion. The sample lists a few hundred thousand clones; less than 90% were seen once. Germline V gene lookup returns CDR1 LGHDT and CDR2 YNNKEL (reference sequence). This CDR3 is built from 12 residues. With 1 base removed from V and 11 bases from J, the gap between germline ends came to 12 bases. The chain employs TRBV3-1 (or the pseudogene TRBV3-2) and TRBJ2-7; the D is unclear. The sequence came from a man aged 60 to 75 who had recovered from COVID-19. Sequencing was carried out using peripheral blood. CDR3 in amino acids: CASSQGSYGEYF. In DNA form, the CDR3 reads TGTGCCAGCAGCCAAGGGTCCTACGGAGAGTACTTC.